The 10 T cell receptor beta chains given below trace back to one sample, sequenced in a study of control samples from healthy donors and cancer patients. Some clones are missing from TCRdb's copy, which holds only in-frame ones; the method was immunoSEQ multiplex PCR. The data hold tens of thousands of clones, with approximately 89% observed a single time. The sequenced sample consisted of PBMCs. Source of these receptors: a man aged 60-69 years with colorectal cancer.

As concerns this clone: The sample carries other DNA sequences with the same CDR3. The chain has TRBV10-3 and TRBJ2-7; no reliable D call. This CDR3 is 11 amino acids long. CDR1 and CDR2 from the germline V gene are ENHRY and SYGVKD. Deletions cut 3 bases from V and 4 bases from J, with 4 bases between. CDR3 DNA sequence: TGTGCCATCAGTGAAGGGTACGAGCAGTACTTC. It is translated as CAISEGYEQYF.

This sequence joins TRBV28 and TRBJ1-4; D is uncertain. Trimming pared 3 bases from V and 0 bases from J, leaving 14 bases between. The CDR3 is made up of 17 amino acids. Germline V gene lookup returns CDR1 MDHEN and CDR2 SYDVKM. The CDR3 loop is CASSFPGLLATNEKLFF. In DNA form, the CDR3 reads TGTGCCAGCAGTTTTCCCGGACTGTTGGCAACTAATGAAAAACTGTTTTTT.

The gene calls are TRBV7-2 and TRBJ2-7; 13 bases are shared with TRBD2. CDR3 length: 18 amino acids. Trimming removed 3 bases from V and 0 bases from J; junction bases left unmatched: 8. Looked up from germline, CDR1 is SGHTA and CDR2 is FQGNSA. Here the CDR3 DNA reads TGTGCCAGCAGCTTCCGGACTAGCGGGGGCGGTAGCTCCTACGAGCAGTACTTC. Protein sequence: CASSFRTSGGGSSYEQYF.

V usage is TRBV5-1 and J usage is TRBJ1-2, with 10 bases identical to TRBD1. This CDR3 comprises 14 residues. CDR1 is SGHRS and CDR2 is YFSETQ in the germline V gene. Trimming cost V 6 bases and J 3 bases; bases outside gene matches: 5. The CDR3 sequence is CASTSGTGDYGYTF. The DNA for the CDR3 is TGCGCCAGCACCTCCGGGACAGGGGACTATGGCTACACCTTC.

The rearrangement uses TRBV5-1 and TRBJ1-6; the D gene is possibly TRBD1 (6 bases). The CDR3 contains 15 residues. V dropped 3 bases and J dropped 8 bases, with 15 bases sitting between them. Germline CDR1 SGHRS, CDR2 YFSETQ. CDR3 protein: CASSSLGQRDSPLHF. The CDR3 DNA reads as TGCGCCAGCAGCTCCCTTGGACAGCGGGATTCACCCCTCCACTTT.

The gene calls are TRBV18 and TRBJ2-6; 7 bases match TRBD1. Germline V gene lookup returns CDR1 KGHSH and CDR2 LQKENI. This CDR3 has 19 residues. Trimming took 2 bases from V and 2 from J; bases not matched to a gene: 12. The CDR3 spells CASSPFASGGSAGANVLTF. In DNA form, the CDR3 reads TGTGCCAGCTCACCATTCGCCTCAGGGGGTTCGGCTGGGGCCAACGTCCTGACTTTC. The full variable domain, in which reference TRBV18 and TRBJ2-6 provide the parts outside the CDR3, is NAGVMQNPRHLVRRRGQEARLRCSPMKGHSHVYWYRQLPEEGLKFMVYLQKENIIDESGMPKERFSAEFPKEGPSILRIQQVVRGDSAAYFCASSPFASGGSAGANVLTFGAGSRLTVL.

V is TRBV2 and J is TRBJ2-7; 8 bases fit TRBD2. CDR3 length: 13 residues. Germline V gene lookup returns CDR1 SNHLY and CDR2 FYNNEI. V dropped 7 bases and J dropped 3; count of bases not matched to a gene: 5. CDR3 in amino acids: CASNRGGDYEQYF. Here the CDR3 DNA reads TGTGCCAGCAATCGGGGGGGCGACTACGAGCAGTACTTC.

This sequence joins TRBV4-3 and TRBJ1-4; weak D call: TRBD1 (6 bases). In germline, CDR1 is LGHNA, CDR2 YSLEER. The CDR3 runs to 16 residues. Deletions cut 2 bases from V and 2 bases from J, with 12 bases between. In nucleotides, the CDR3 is TGCGCCAGCAGCCAACAAACAGGGCTGACTAATGAAAAACTGTTTTTT. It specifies CASSQQTGLTNEKLFF.

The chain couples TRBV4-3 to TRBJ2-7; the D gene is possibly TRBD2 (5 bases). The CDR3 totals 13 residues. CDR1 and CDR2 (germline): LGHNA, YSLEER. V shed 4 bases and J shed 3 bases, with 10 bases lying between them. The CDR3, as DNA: TGCGCCAGCAGCCCCGGACGGGGCTACGAGCAGTACTTC. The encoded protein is CASSPGRGYEQYF.

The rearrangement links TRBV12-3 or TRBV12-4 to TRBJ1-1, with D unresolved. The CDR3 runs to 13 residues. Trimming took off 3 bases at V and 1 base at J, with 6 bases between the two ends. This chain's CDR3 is CASSLGSNTEAFF. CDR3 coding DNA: TGTGCCAGCAGTTTGGGGTCGAACACTGAAGCTTTCTTT.